The clone carrying this TCR beta chain has a handful of counts. What it binds is not known. Germline-derived CDR1 and CDR2 are MNHNY and SVGAGI (reference sequence). V shed 2 bases and J shed 8 bases, with 13 bases lying between them. CDR3 length: 14 residues. The sample belongs to a study of T-cell memory formation after mild COVID-19. In the study overall: TCR clusters largely stayed donor specific. Findings and limits, study-wide: Whether day 37 second-wave clones are SARS-CoV-2-specific was not confirmed. Among contracting clones, CD4+ were mainly CM/EM and CD8+ enriched in EMRA.

After 5'RACE with constant-segment primers, TCR alpha and TCR beta cDNA libraries carrying sample barcodes and UMIs were obtained. In TCRdb, the 5' RACE reads were re-called with MiXCR into one record per CDR3 protein. The sample lists about 620,000 distinct CDR3 sequences, about a sixth occurring once. This receptor was taken from an adult woman who had mild COVID-19 (a few samples of this study predate the infection). Cell type and time point are not known. What was sequenced was PBMCs or a T cell subset sorted from them (not recorded which). The chain uses TRBV6-6 and TRBJ2-1; D remains ambiguous. The CDR3 region has the DNA TGTGCCAGCAGTTACAACTCGGTCATCCATGAGCAGTTCTTC. Translated: CASSYNSVIHEQFF.